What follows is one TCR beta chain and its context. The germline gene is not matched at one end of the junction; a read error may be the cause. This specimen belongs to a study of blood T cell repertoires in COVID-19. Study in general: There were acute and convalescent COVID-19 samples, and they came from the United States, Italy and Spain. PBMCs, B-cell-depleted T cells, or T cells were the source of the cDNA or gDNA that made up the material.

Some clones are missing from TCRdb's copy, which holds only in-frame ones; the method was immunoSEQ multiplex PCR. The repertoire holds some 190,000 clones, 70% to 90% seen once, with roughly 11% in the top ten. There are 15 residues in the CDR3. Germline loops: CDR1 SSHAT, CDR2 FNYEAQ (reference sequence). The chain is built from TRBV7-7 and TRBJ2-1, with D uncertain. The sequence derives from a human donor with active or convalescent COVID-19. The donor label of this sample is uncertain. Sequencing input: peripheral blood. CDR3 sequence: CASSLHVRAFNEQFF. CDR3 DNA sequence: TGTGCTAGCAGCTTACACGTGCGAGCCTTTAATGAGCAGTTCTTC.